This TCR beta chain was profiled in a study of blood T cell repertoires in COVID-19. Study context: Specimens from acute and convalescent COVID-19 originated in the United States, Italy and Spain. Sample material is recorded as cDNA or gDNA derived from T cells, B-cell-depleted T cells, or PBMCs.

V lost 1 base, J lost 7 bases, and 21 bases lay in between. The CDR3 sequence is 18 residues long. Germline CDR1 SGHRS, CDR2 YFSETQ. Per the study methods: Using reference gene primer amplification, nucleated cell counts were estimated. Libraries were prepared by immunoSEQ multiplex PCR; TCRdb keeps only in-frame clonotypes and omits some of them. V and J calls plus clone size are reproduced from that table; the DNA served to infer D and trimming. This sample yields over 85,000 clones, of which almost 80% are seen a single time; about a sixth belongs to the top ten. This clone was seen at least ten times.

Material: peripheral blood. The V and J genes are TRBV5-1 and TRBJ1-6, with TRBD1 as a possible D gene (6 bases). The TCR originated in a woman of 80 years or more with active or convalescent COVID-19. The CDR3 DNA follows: TGCGCCAGCAGCTTGTTTGAGGGACACGGGGATGGGAATTCACCCCTCCACTTT. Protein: CASSLFEGHGDGNSPLHF.